These 20 T cell receptor beta chains were sequenced from one sample in a study of CD8+ T cells in alopecia areata. RNA was extracted and reverse transcribed into cDNA as the sequencing template. This table comes from immunoSEQ multiplex PCR, and its TCRdb copy is limited to in-frame clones, with some not included. Of 150,000 or so clones listed, around half were seen once; the top ten hold less than 20%. Sequenced material: CD8+ T cells sorted from blood, taken at week 0. The receptors stem from a human donor with alopecia areata.

CDR3 nucleotide sequence: TGTGCCAGCAGCTTTGAAGAGACCCAGTACTTC. This gives the protein CASSFEETQYF. The rearrangement links TRBV13 to TRBJ2-5, with unresolved D. The CDR3 has 11 residues. Trimming stripped 3 bases from V and 3 bases from J, with 2 bases between. The germline V gene has CDR1 PRHDT and CDR2 FYEKMQ (reference sequence).

The V call is TRBV7-6, the J call TRBJ2-5, with TRBD1 identical over 7 bases. Germline V gene sequence: CDR1 SGHVS, CDR2 FNYEAQ. The V and J ends lost 3 bases and 5 bases, in that order; junction bases with no gene match: 9. The CDR3 covers 15 residues. The CDR3 sequence is CASSFLDRAQETQYF. The DNA of the CDR3 is TGTGCCAGCAGCTTCCTAGACAGGGCTCAGGAGACCCAGTACTTC.

This clone appeared a few times. The chain has TRBV7-9 and TRBJ2-1; a weak D match, TRBD1 (6 bases). Looked up from germline, CDR1 is SEHNR and CDR2 is FQNEAQ (reference sequence). The CDR3 spans 12 residues. V lost 1 base and J 10 bases, leaving 8 bases between the germline ends. The CDR3 region is CASSLGDREQFF. CDR3 nucleotides: TGTGCCAGCAGCTTAGGAGACAGGGAGCAGTTCTTC.

The chain recombines TRBV29-1 with TRBJ2-2; D unclear. V was cut by 4 bases and J by 3 bases, with 12 bases left in between. Germline lookup yields CDR1 SQVTM and CDR2 ANQGSEA. The CDR3 length is 14 residues. CDR3 DNA sequence: TGCAGCGTTGTAGGAGACTTATACACCGGGGAGCTGTTTTTT. Protein product: CSVVGDLYTGELFF.

This rearrangement joins TRBV6-1 to TRBJ1-6, with D uncertain. From germline, CDR1 is MNHNS and CDR2 SASEGT. CDR3 length: 13 amino acids. The V gene lost 1 base and the J gene lost 7 bases, with 5 bases spanning the gap. The CDR3 is CASSEGRNSPLHF. The CDR3 nucleotides read TGTGCCAGCAGTGAAGGGCGGAATTCACCCCTCCACTTT.

This rearrangement joins TRBV5-1 to TRBJ2-3; 9 bases match TRBD1. Germline V lookup: CDR1 SGHRS, CDR2 YFSETQ. The CDR3 sequence is 12 residues long. J lost 14 bases, V lost 0 bases, and 4 bases had no gene match. CDR3 coding DNA: TGCGCCAGCAGCTTGGGAATGGACAGGGGGTATTTT. Translated: CASSLGMDRGYF.

The V call is TRBV12-5, the J call TRBJ2-1; 7 bases map to TRBD2. Germline loops: CDR1 LGHNT, CDR2 FRNRAP. The V gene end was trimmed by 6 bases and the J gene end by 1 base; junction bases not matched to a gene: 6. This CDR3 contains 15 residues. CDR3 DNA sequence: TGTGCTAGTGGCCCAAGCGGGATATCCTACAATGAGCAGTTCTTC. It codes for CASGPSGISYNEQFF.

The V gene is TRBV29-1, the J gene TRBJ2-3; the match to TRBD1 covers 7 bases. CDR1 is SQVTM and CDR2 is ANQGSEA in the germline V gene. The CDR3 runs 14 residues. V dropped 6 bases and J dropped 2; count of bases not matched to a gene: 8. The CDR3 bases are TGCAGCGTGGCAGGGACAGACGCCACAGATACGCAGTATTTT. This codes for CSVAGTDATDTQYF.

In this sample, this clone turned up a few times. The V call is TRBV4-1, the J call TRBJ2-3; 9 bases map to TRBD2. Looked up from germline, CDR1 is MGHRA and CDR2 is YSYEKL. This CDR3 region has 14 residues. The ends lost 8 bases at V and 0 bases at J; junction bases unmatched: 3. The CDR3 DNA reads as TGCGCCAGCGGCGGGGGGGGTAGCACAGATACGCAGTATTTT. This encodes CASGGGGSTDTQYF.

This clone came up a few times. J is TRBJ1-2 and V is TRBV9; no firm D call. The CDR3 is 16 residues long. The V end was cut by 0 bases, the J end by 0 bases, with 12 bases between. Germline V gives CDR1 SGDLS, CDR2 YYNGEE. The CDR3 sequence: CASSVDRTGTNYGYTF. As DNA, the CDR3 is TGTGCCAGCAGCGTAGATAGAACGGGCACTAACTATGGCTACACCTTC. The full variable domain, its missing parts supplied by reference TRBV9 and TRBJ1-2, is DSGVTQTPKHLITATGQRVTLRCSPRSGDLSVYWYQQSLDQGLQFLIQYYNGEERAKGNILERFSAQQFPDLHSELNLSSLELGDSALYFCASSVDRTGTNYGYTFGSGTRLTVV.

The chain links TRBV4-1 to TRBJ1-1; 7 bases line up with TRBD1. Per germline, CDR1 MGHRA and CDR2 YSYEKL. Losses at the gene ends were 0 bases for V and 4 bases for J; bases not matched to a gene: 11. The CDR3 is made up of 17 amino acids. For the CDR3, the DNA is TGCGCCAGCAGCCAAGATAAGGGGGACAGAGCCTTCACTGAAGCTTTCTTT. Protein product: CASSQDKGDRAFTEAFF.

This clone appeared many times. V and J are TRBV7-2 and TRBJ1-4; D is perhaps TRBD1 (5 bases). CDR3 length: 18 residues. Per germline, CDR1 SGHTA and CDR2 FQGNSA. Trimming removed 4 bases at V and 8 bases at J, with 26 bases between. In nucleotides, the CDR3 is TGTGCCAGCAGCTCCATGCGGGACGCCGGGATGATGAAGGAAAAACTGTTTTTT. It is translated as CASSSMRDAGMMKEKLFF.

The V gene is TRBV15, the J gene TRBJ2-7; D call uncertain. V was shortened by 6 bases and J by 0 bases, with 12 bases between the two germline ends. The CDR3 is 14 amino acids. Looked up from germline, CDR1 is LNHNV and CDR2 is YYDKDF (reference sequence). In DNA form, the CDR3 reads TGTGCCACCAGTGGAAGGGATTTCTCCTACGAGCAGTACTTC. Translated, it gives CATSGRDFSYEQYF.

The chain employs TRBV30 and TRBJ2-1, with 10 nucleotides matching TRBD2. Looked up from germline, CDR1 is GTSNPN and CDR2 is SVGIG (reference sequence). Unmatched junction bases numbered 2, after V lost 2 bases and J lost 4 bases. This CDR3 region has 14 residues. In DNA, the CDR3 is TGTGCCTGGAGTACTAGCGGGGCTTACAATGAGCAGTTCTTC. Translated, it gives CAWSTSGAYNEQFF.

This clone appeared once. V gene TRBV29-1 combines with J gene TRBJ1-2; D remains unclear. The germline V gene has CDR1 SQVTM and CDR2 ANQGSEA. The CDR3 contains 12 residues. V gave up 2 bases and J gave up 5 bases, with 9 bases separating them. Here the CDR3 DNA reads TGCAGCGTTGAAAGCCCTCCGTATGGCTACACCTTC. It encodes CSVESPPYGYTF.

This chain joins TRBV21-1 and TRBJ1-5. TRBV21-1 is reported as a pseudogene. The CDR3 runs 18 residues. The CDR3 spells CASVLQMRRGIGNQPQHF. CDR3 DNA: TGTGCCAGCGTACTGCAAATGAGGAGGGGTATAGGCAATCAGCCCCAGCATTTT.

This rearrangement joins TRBV10-3 to TRBJ2-3; possibly TRBD1 for D (5 bases). V lost 3 bases to trimming and J lost 4 bases, with 11 bases between them. Germline V gene sequence: CDR1 ENHRY, CDR2 SYGVKD. The CDR3 length is 14 residues. The CDR3 coding sequence is TGTGCCATCAGTGATTGGGGCGCGGCAGATACGCAGTATTTT. Translated, it gives CAISDWGAADTQYF.

This clone was observed once. The chain combines TRBV7-2 with TRBJ2-4; TRBD1 aligns across 7 bases. The CDR3 extends over 19 amino acids. The J segment lost 2 bases and the V segment lost 5 bases, leaving 18 bases of the junction unmatched. The germline CDR1 and CDR2 sequences are SGHTA and FQGNSA. CDR3 DNA sequence: TGTGCCAGCAGCCTGGACAGGTCTTTTCTGGAAGGGTCCAAAAACATTCAGTACTTC. This encodes CASSLDRSFLEGSKNIQYF.

V usage is TRBV7-9 and J usage is TRBJ2-6; D is ambiguous. This CDR3 contains 14 residues. Trimming stripped 4 bases from V and 0 bases from J, with 4 bases between. CDR1 and CDR2 (germline): SEHNR, FQNEAQ (reference sequence). The CDR3 reads CASSSGSGANVLTF. In nucleotides, the CDR3 is TGTGCCAGCAGCTCCGGCTCTGGGGCCAACGTCCTGACTTTC.

This clone was recorded a few times. This chain uses TRBV13 with TRBJ1-6; D uncertain. Germline V gene data show CDR1 as PRHDT and CDR2 as FYEKMQ (reference sequence). The CDR3 has 13 residues. With 7 bases removed from V and 9 bases from J, the gap between germline ends came to 13 bases. CDR3 sequence reads: CASTHRGSSPLHF. The DNA of the CDR3 is TGTGCCAGCACCCACCGTGGGAGTTCACCCCTCCACTTT.